These 8 T cell receptor beta chains came from one sample sequenced in a study of beta chain features in type 1 diabetes. Expressed TCRB transcripts got sequenced, as all isolated RNA was reverse transcribed. Measured with immunoSEQ multiplex PCR; TCRdb has only the in-frame clones, and not every one. This table has about 340,000 clones, approximately 8% appearing once. Sequencing used central memory CD4+ T cells from blood. These receptors originate from a woman under 30 in good health.

The chain links TRBV6-5 to TRBJ2-5; no clear D gene. CDR3 size: 11 residues. Germline V gene lookup returns CDR1 MNHEY and CDR2 SVGAGI. V shed 7 bases and J shed 2 bases, with 5 bases lying between them. The CDR3 DNA follows: TGTGCCAGCAAAGCTCAAGAGACCCAGTACTTC. Translating gives CASKAQETQYF.

The V gene is TRBV20-1, the J gene TRBJ2-1; 10 positions match TRBD2. The CDR3 extends over 10 amino acids. The V and J ends lost 7 bases and 15 bases, in that order; junction bases with no gene match: 6. Germline CDR1 DFQATT, CDR2 SNEGSKA (reference sequence). CDR3 loop: CSVEREGRFF. CDR3 sequence (DNA): TGCAGTGTTGAGCGGGAGGGTCGGTTCTTC.

This clone has just a few counts. The rearrangement links TRBV7-2 to TRBJ2-7; D unclear. This CDR3 is built from 13 residues. V lost 9 bases, J lost 3 bases, and 15 bases lay in between. Germline values: CDR1 SGHTA, CDR2 FQGNSA. In DNA form, the CDR3 reads TGTGCCAGTGTTCCTTCCCCGTTCTACGAGCAGTACTTC. Amino acids: CASVPSPFYEQYF. Using reference TRBV7-2 and TRBJ2-7 for the parts outside the CDR3, the full variable domain is GAGVSQSPSNKVTEKGKDVELRCDPISGHTALYWYRQSLGQGLEFLIYFQGNSAPDKSGLPSDRFSAERTGGSVSTLTIQRTQQEDSAVYLCASVPSPFYEQYFGPGTRLTVT.

This chain uses TRBV27 with TRBJ1-3, with 10 bases matching TRBD1. J was trimmed by 3 bases and V by 4 bases; bases with no gene match: 3. Germline CDR1 and CDR2: MNHEY and SMNVEV (reference sequence). This CDR3 contains 15 residues. CDR3 residues: CASSSWTGGGNTIYF. The CDR3 DNA is TGTGCCAGCAGTTCCTGGACAGGGGGTGGAAACACCATATATTTT.

This sequence joins TRBV14 and TRBJ2-3, with TRBD2 matching over 9 bases. CDR3 length: 16 amino acids. Germline CDR1 and CDR2: SGHDN and FVKESK. J was trimmed by 4 bases and V by 6 bases; bases with no gene match: 11. Written as DNA, the CDR3 is TGTGCCAGCAGTCCACCCGGGACTAGCAGTTCAGATACGCAGTATTTT. Encoded protein: CASSPPGTSSSDTQYF.

This chain connects TRBV9 to TRBJ2-3, with D unclear. V lost 1 base and J lost 2, with 11 bases in between. Per the germline V gene, CDR1 is SGDLS and CDR2 is YYNGEE. This CDR3 region has 15 residues. The CDR3, as DNA: TGTGCCAGCAGCGTATTGTTTCGAACCACAGATACGCAGTATTTT. Protein: CASSVLFRTTDTQYF.

This clone was seen a few times. The sample contains more than one DNA sequence encoding this CDR3. The chain links TRBV9 to TRBJ1-2; TRBD1 might be the D (5 bases). Trimming pared 4 bases from V and 6 bases from J, leaving 13 bases between. This CDR3 spans 13 amino acids. Looked up from germline, CDR1 is SGDLS and CDR2 is YYNGEE. CDR3: CASSPGGGDGYTF. Here the CDR3 DNA reads TGTGCCAGCAGCCCTGGTGGGGGGGATGGCTACACCTTC.

The genes are TRBV6-6 and TRBJ1-1, with D perhaps matching TRBD1 (5 bases). V lost 2 bases and J lost 7, with 5 bases in between. This CDR3 has 11 amino acids. Per germline, CDR1 MNHNY and CDR2 SVGAGI (reference sequence). The CDR3 bases are TGTGCCAGCAGTTACCAGGGTGAAGCTTTCTTT. This gives the protein CASSYQGEAFF.